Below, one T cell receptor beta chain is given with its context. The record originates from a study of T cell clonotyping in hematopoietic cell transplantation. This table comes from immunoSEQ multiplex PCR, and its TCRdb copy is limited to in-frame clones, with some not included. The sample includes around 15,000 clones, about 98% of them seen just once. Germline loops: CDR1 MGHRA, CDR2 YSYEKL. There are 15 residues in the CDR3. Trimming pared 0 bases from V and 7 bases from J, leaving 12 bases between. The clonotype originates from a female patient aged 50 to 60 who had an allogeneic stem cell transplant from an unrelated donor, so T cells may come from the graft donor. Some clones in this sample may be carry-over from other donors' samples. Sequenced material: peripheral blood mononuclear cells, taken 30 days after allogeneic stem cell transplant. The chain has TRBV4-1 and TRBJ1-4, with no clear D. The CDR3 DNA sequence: TGCGCCAGCAGCCAAGATCTCCTACGGGGTGAAAAACTGTTTTTT. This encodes CASSQDLLRGEKLFF.